This is a list of T cell receptor beta chains from one sample in a study of T cell responses to AZD1222 COVID-19 vaccine. Some clones are missing from TCRdb's copy, which holds only in-frame ones; the method was immunoSEQ multiplex PCR. The table has tens of thousands of clones, over 75% seen once. The starting material was peripheral blood, obtained on day 0 of AZD1222 vaccination. The origin of the receptors is an adult in good health. The CDR3 runs from the conserved cysteine through the conserved F or W. The order of the fields is J gene, D gene, clone size, V gene, CDR3 DNA, CDR3 protein. D genes are given only for firm matches. Expanded clones get a size class; other rows say once, few or many, or leave the size out.

TRBJ2-5,NA,NA,TRBV12-3/TRBV12-4,TGTGCCAGCAGGACCCAAGAGACCCAGTACTTC,CASRTQETQYF
TRBJ2-3,TRBD2,few,TRBV4-2,TGTGCCAGCAGCCATGTCGCTAGCGGGAGCCCTGATACGCAGTATTTT,CASSHVASGSPDTQYF
TRBJ2-1,TRBD2,NA,TRBV7-9,TGTGCCAGCAGCTCTAGCGGGAGCTCTGGGGAGCAGTTCTTC,CASSSSGSSGEQFF
TRBJ2-7,NA,NA,TRBV18,TGTGCCAGCTCACCGCGGGACGTGCTCTACGAGCAGTACTTC,CASSPRDVLYEQYF
TRBJ1-2,NA,NA,TRBV4-1,TGCGCCAGCAGCCAAGATTGGTCGGGGGCTACCTATGGCTACACCTTC,CASSQDWSGATYGYTF
TRBJ2-1,NA,NA,TRBV7-2,TGTGCCATCGCCGAAGGGGGGACAACCTACAATGAGCAGTTCTTC,CAIAEGGTTYNEQFF
TRBJ2-3,NA,once,TRBV28,TGTGCCAGCAAGGACTCAAAACGCACAGATACGCAGTATTTT,CASKDSKRTDTQYF
TRBJ2-7,TRBD2,NA,TRBV5-5,TGTGCCAGCAGCTTGACTAGCGGGAGTCTCTACGAGCAGTACTTC,CASSLTSGSLYEQYF
TRBJ1-3,NA,NA,TRBV30,TGTGCCTGGGACAGCTCTGGAAACACCATATATTTT,CAWDSSGNTIYF
TRBJ1-3,NA,NA,TRBV5-5,TGTGCCAGCAGCTTAGGGCCGGGGACATCTGGAAACACCATATATTTT,CASSLGPGTSGNTIYF
TRBJ1-1,NA,NA,TRBV30,TGTGCCTGGACTCCCGGAGGGGGCACTGAAGCTTTCTTT,CAWTPGGGTEAFF
TRBJ1-1,TRBD1,NA,TRBV25-1,TGTGCCAGCAGTGGGCCGGGACAGGGGACTGAAGCTTTCTTT,CASSGPGQGTEAFF
TRBJ1-2,NA,NA,TRBV5-1,TGCGCCAGCAGCAGAACGACGGCTAACTATGGCTACACCTTC,CASSRTTANYGYTF
TRBJ2-2,NA,NA,TRBV11-2,TGTGCCAGCAGCCGGACAGCCGCGAACACCGGGGAGCTGTTTTTT,CASSRTAANTGELFF
TRBJ1-2,NA,NA,TRBV28,TGTGCCAGCAGTTTGCCAGTGTCCAACTATGGCTACACCTTC,CASSLPVSNYGYTF
TRBJ2-7,NA,NA,TRBV11-2,TGTGCCAGCAGCTTACACCGGGACCGGACCTACGAGCAGTACTTC,CASSLHRDRTYEQYF
TRBJ2-1,TRBD2,NA,TRBV13,TGTGCCAGCAGCCGGGGACTAGCGGGGAGCTCCTACAATGAGCAGTTCTTC,CASSRGLAGSSYNEQFF
TRBJ1-3,TRBD1,NA,TRBV28,TGTGCCAGCAGGGAGACGGGACAGGGGGGAAACACCATATATTTT,CASRETGQGGNTIYF
TRBJ2-3,NA,NA,TRBV5-1,TGCGCCAGCAGCTTGGTTCGCGGCGGCACAGATACGCAGTATTTT,CASSLVRGGTDTQYF
TRBJ2-5,NA,NA,TRBV5-1,TGCGCCAGCAGCTTGGAGGGCCTGAGAGAGACCCAGTACTTC,CASSLEGLRETQYF
TRBJ2-7,NA,NA,TRBV6-2/TRBV6-3,TGTGCCAGCAGTTCCCCACCAGGGTACGAGCAGTACTTC,CASSSPPGYEQYF
TRBJ2-7,NA,NA,TRBV3-1/TRBV3-2,TGTGCCAGCAGCCAACTCCGGACCGCAGGCTACGAGCAGTACTTC,CASSQLRTAGYEQYF
TRBJ2-7,TRBD1,NA,TRBV5-1,TGCGCCAGCAGCTCAAGACAGGGTTACGAGCAGTACTTC,CASSSRQGYEQYF
TRBJ2-7,NA,NA,TRBV6-6,TGTGCCAGCAGTTACGGTAGGGCGGATGCGCAGTACTTC,CASSYGRADAQYF
TRBJ2-3,TRBD1,NA,TRBV7-6,TGTGCCAGCAGCTTAGTTGGACAGGGGCCAGATACGCAGTATTTT,CASSLVGQGPDTQYF
TRBJ2-4,NA,NA,TRBV12-5,TGTGCTAGTGGTTCGGGGACTCGGGGAGGCATTCAGTACTTC,CASGSGTRGGIQYF
TRBJ2-1,NA,NA,TRBV28,TGTGCCAGCAGTTTAGAACGGACCTACAATGAGCAGTTCTTC,CASSLERTYNEQFF
TRBJ1-4,NA,NA,TRBV18,TGTGCCAGCTCAACACCGGGGCCGGCTAATGAAAAACTGTTTTTT,CASSTPGPANEKLFF